What follows is one TCR beta chain and its context. This sample was included in a study of T cell responses to AZD1222 COVID-19 vaccine. Germline V lookup: CDR1 MNHEY, CDR2 SVGAGI. The CDR3 is made up of 15 amino acids. Deletions cut 11 bases from V and 0 bases from J, with 17 bases between. Only in-frame clones appear in the TCRdb table, and some are missing; sequencing was by immunoSEQ multiplex PCR. The table shows 95,000 to 110,000 clones, with roughly 87% occurring only once. The chain links TRBV6-5 to TRBJ2-1, with a tentative D call TRBD1 (6 bases). The sequences come from peripheral blood, collected on day 0 of AZD1222 vaccination. The receptor was isolated from an adult in good health. The CDR3 DNA reads as TGTGCCGTTAGGCAGGGGCAGAGCTCCTACAATGAGCAGTTCTTC. This translates into CAVRQGQSSYNEQFF.